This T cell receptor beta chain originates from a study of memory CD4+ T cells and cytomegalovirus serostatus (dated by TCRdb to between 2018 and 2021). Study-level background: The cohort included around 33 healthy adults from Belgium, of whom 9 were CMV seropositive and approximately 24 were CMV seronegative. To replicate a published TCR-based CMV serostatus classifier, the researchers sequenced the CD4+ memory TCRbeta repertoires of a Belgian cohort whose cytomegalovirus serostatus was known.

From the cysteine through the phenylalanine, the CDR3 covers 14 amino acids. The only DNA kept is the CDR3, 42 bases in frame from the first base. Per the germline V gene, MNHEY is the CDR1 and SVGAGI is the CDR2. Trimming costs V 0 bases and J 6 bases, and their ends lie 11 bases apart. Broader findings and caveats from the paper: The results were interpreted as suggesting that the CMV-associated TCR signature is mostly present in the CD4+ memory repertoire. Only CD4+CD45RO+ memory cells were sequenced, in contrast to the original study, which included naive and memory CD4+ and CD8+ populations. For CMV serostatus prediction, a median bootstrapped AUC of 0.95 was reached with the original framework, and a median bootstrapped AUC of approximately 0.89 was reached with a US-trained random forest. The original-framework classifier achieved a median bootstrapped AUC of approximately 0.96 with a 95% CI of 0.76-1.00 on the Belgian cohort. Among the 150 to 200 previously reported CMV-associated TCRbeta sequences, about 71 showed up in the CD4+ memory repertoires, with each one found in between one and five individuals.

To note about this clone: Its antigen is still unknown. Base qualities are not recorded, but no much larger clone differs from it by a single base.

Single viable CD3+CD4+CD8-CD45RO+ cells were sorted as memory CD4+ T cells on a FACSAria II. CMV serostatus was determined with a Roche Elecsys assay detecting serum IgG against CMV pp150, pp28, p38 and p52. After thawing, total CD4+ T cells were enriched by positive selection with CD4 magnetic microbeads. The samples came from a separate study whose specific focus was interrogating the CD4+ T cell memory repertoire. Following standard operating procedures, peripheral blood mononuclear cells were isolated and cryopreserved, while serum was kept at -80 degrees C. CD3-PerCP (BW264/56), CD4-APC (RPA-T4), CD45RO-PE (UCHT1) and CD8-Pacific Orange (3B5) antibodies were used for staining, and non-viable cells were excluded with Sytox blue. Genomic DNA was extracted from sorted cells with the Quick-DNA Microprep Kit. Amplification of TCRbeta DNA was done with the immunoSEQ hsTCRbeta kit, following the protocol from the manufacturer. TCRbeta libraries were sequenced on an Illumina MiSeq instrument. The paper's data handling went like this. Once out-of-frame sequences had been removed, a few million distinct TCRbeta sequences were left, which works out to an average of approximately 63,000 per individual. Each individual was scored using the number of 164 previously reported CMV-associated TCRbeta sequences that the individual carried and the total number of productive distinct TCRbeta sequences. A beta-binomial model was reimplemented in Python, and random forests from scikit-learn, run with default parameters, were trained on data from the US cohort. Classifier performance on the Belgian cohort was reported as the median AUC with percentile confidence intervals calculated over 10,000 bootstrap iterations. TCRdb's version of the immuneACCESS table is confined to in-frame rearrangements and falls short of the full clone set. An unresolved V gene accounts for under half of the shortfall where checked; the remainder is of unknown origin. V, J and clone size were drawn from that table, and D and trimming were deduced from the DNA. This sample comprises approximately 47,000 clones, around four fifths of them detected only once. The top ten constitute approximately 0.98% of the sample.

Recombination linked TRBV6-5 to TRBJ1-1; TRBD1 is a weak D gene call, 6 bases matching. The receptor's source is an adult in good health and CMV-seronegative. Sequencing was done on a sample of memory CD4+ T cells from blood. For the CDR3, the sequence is CASSYSGGLAEAFF. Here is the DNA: TGTGCCAGCAGTTACTCGGGGGGGCTTGCTGAAGCTTTCTTT.